This entry lists 10 T cell receptor beta chains sequenced from one sample in a study of cytomegalovirus exposure and HLA in healthy donors. PCR involved 60 Vbeta and 13 Jbeta primers. Only in-frame clones appear in the TCRdb table, and some are missing; sequencing was by immunoSEQ multiplex PCR. This sample carries about 120,000 clones, 70% to 85% of them seen once, and the ten largest clones take about 3.7%. Sequencing was carried out using PBMCs. The receptor source for this set is a human donor in good health.

The rearrangement links TRBV5-1 to TRBJ2-5, with TRBD2 identical over 10 bases. CDR1 SGHRS and CDR2 YFSETQ come from the germline V gene. This CDR3 has 16 amino acids. Trimming took 4 bases from V and 1 from J; bases not matched to a gene: 7. The CDR3 region has the DNA TGCGCCAGCAGCCCAACCGGGACTAGCGTCCAAGAGACCCAGTACTTC. Protein product: CASSPTGTSVQETQYF. The entire variable domain, with the rest obtained from reference TRBV5-1 and TRBJ2-5, is as follows: KAGVTQTPRYLIKTRGQQVTLSCSPISGHRSVSWYQQTPGQGLQFLFEYFSETQRNKGNFPGRFSGRQFSNSRSEMNVSTLELGDSALYLCASSPTGTSVQETQYFGPGTRLLVL.

V and J are TRBV10-1 and TRBJ2-6; 7 nucleotides match TRBD2. The CDR3 has 14 amino acids. The germline V gene encodes CDR1 WNHNN and CDR2 SYGVQD (reference sequence). Unmatched junction bases numbered 2, after V lost 6 bases and J lost 3 bases. The CDR3 reads CASSGGYGANVLTF. Written as DNA, the CDR3 is TGCGCCAGCAGCGGGGGGTATGGGGCCAACGTCCTGACTTTC.

The chain recombines TRBV27 with TRBJ2-7, with 8 bases lining up with TRBD1. Trimming cost V 5 bases and J 3 bases; bases outside gene matches: 6. CDR3 length: 14 residues. The germline V gene encodes CDR1 MNHEY and CDR2 SMNVEV (reference sequence). The CDR3 region has the DNA TGTGCCAGCAGTATGACAGGGGACTGCTACGAGCAGTACTTC. This sequence encodes CASSMTGDCYEQYF.

V is TRBV28 and J is TRBJ2-4; 7 bases line up with TRBD2. The length of the CDR3 is 15 residues. Germline lookup yields CDR1 MDHEN and CDR2 SYDVKM. The V and J ends lost 0 bases and 5 bases, in that order; junction bases with no gene match: 4. In nucleotides, the CDR3 is TGTGCCAGCAGTTTATGGGGAGGGGTGGAAAACATTCAGTACTTC. It encodes CASSLWGGVENIQYF.

This chain joins TRBV29-1 and TRBJ1-2, with D maybe TRBD1 (5 bases). CDR3 length: 16 residues. The germline gives CDR1 SQVTM, CDR2 ANQGSEA. The V end was cut by 6 bases, the J end by 0 bases, with 20 bases between. The DNA of the CDR3 is TGCAGCGTCTTGACAGAAATGACAGATTCTAACTATGGCTACACCTTC. Translating gives CSVLTEMTDSNYGYTF.

In this sample, this clone turned up once. The CDR3 sequence is CASSEVGGSSYEQYF. In DNA form, the CDR3 reads TGTGCCAGCAGTGAAGTAGGGGGTTCCTCCTACGAGCAGTACTTC. The chain links TRBV2 to TRBJ2-7; D possibly corresponds to TRBD1 (6 bases). The germline V gene encodes CDR1 SNHLY and CDR2 FYNNEI. The CDR3 sequence is 15 residues long. Deletions cut 1 base from V and 0 bases from J, with 10 bases between.

V usage is TRBV19 and J usage is TRBJ1-1; D ambiguous. Trimming left V 3 bases short and J 5 bases short, with 10 bases between. Germline assignment: CDR1 LNHDA and CDR2 SQIVND (reference sequence). The CDR3 loop spans 13 amino acids. Here the CDR3 reads CASSIIRRTEAFF. The DNA of the CDR3 is TGTGCCAGTAGTATCATCCGGAGGACTGAAGCTTTCTTT.

CDR3 coding DNA: TGTGCCAGCAGCTTAGGACTAGCGGGGGGACCCGGGCAGTTCTTC. Translating it yields CASSLGLAGGPGQFF. V usage is TRBV7-2 and J usage is TRBJ2-1; 13 bases match TRBD2. Germline V gene lookup returns CDR1 SGHTA and CDR2 FQGNSA. V dropped 1 base and J dropped 12; count of bases not matched to a gene: 6. CDR3 length: 15 residues.

The V gene is TRBV6-1, the J gene TRBJ1-1, with unresolved D. V shed 5 bases and J shed 1 base, with 11 bases lying between them. The CDR3 totals 14 residues. Germline V gene sequence: CDR1 MNHNS, CDR2 SASEGT. The CDR3 reads CASSLERGNTEAFF. CDR3 nucleotides: TGTGCCAGCAGTTTGGAGCGGGGGAACACTGAAGCTTTCTTT.

This sequence joins TRBV9 and TRBJ1-1; possible D gene TRBD1, 6 bases. There are 14 residues in the CDR3. Germline V lookup: CDR1 SGDLS, CDR2 YYNGEE. V dropped 1 base and J dropped 8 bases, with 15 bases sitting between them. This CDR3 is CASSVMSQGSEAFF. CDR3 coding DNA: TGTGCCAGCAGCGTAATGTCACAGGGCTCGGAAGCTTTCTTT.